This entry features one TCR beta chain sequence. It lacks a known antigen. Qualities for individual bases were not recorded, and no much larger clone is one base off. The entry originates in a study of Ad26.COV2.S vaccination and SARS-CoV-2 variants (TCRdb year 2021). As for the study more broadly: Vaccine-arm donors came from COV1001, a multicentre, randomized, double-blind, placebo-controlled phase I-IIa trial of Ad26.COV2.S in healthy adults. Ad26.COV2.S was administered intramuscularly at a dose of 5x10^10 or 1x10^11 viral particles, either as one shot or as two shots given 56 days apart. The specificity and breadth of SARS-CoV-2-reactive T cell receptors after Ad26.COV2.S vaccination were assessed by TCRbeta repertoire sequencing. A total of roughly 32 samples were included in the TCR-sequenced set, comprising roughly 19 Ad26.COV2.S vaccine recipients, 5 placebo recipients and 8 SARS-CoV-2 convalescent individuals. Trial participants were randomized into five groups of five, in which low-dose or high-dose Ad26.COV2.S was given once or twice, or placebo was given on both occasions. Throughout the experiments and outcome assessment, investigators stayed blinded to trial group allocation. Here is what the overall study found, with its caveats: Substantial breadth of spike-specific CD8+ and CD4+ T cell responses was reported after vaccination. Comparing responses between vaccine doses or regimens was not something the study was powered to do. The authors noted that the TCR breadth and depth analyses may have underestimated total T cell responses. Compared with placebo recipients, Ad26.COV2.S recipients showed higher spike-specific TCR breadth (P = 0.0014). Non-spike TCR breadth was comparable between vaccine and placebo recipients, consistent with the vaccine containing only spike.

The treatment or condition label, read with the paper, signifies: approximately 18 received Ad26.COV2.S at low or high dose, single or two shots; about five received placebo; per-sample allocation not given. For vaccine and placebo recipients, repertoires were sequenced using samples collected on day 63 after the first injection. In Cohort 1b, about two dozen adults aged 18-55 years were enrolled at a single site in Boston, USA, between 29 July and 7 August 2020. Ad26.COV2.S was a replication-incompetent adenovirus type 26 vector expressing a prefusion-stabilized SARS-CoV-2 spike protein from the original Wuhan strain. The CDR3 covers 16 residues, taking in both the cysteine and the phenylalanine. The read is trimmed to its CDR3 DNA, 48 bases read in frame from base 1. Reading the germline V gene gives CDR1 SGHRS and CDR2 YFSETQ. V is clipped by 2 bases and J by 0 bases, and the sequence between their germline boundaries is 12 bases long.

TCRbeta CDR3 regions were sequenced with the immunoSEQ Assay. After extraction, genomic DNA underwent amplification by bias-controlled multiplex PCR, followed by high-throughput sequencing. As for the authors' bioinformatics: To quantify the absolute abundance of every unique TCRbeta CDR3 region, sequences were collapsed and filtered. T cell fraction was estimated by normalizing TCRbeta template counts to usable DNA, with usable DNA measured through amplification of reference genes found in all nucleated cells. Repertoire TCRs were annotated as SARS-CoV-2-specific by exact matching of V gene, CDR3 amino acid sequence and J gene to a known reactive TCR set. The reference SARS-CoV-2 TCR set was derived from MIRA and filtered for enrichment in COVID-19-positive ImmuneCODE repertoires, a step that removed public or cross-reactive TCRs. Drawing on the MIRA antigens, annotated TCRs were analysed further at the level of specific ORF or position within ORF. Breadth was defined as annotated unique rearrangements over total unique productive rearrangements; depth was the summed frequency of those rearrangements. Two-sided Wilcoxon rank-sum tests were applied when comparing TCR breadth between groups. Held by TCRdb, this immuneACCESS table contains in-frame sequences only and omits some clones. Under half of the omission traces to an unresolved V gene where checked; the cause of the rest is unknown. The V and J calls and the clone size are those of that table, but D and trimming were determined from the DNA. For this sample there are some 450,000 clones; less than 95% appear just once. The top ten hold around 4.2% of the sample.

The specimen comprised peripheral blood, sampled in a trial of Ad26.COV2.S vaccine versus placebo. The chain is encoded by TRBV5-1 joined to TRBJ2-1; D gene: possibly TRBD2, on 6 matching bases. The sequence derives from a person aged 18-65 years who received the Ad26.COV2.S COVID-19 vaccine or a placebo. The bases are TGCGCCAGCAGCTTAGGGGACTTCCTCTCCTACAATGAGCAGTTCTTC. Translated, this gives CASSLGDFLSYNEQFF.